This TCR beta chain was captured in a study of blood T cells in healthy people across ages. Per germline, CDR1 SQVTM and CDR2 ANQGSEA. This CDR3 comprises 11 residues. V was pared by 3 bases and J by 11 bases, with 13 bases between. Regarding this clonotype: Its antigen remains unidentified.

Broader study findings: Because sorting was not performed, PBMCs prevented conclusive naive versus antigen-experienced comparison.

PCR was performed a second time for about 7 to 11 cycles using a sample-barcoded 5' primer and a J-beta primer mix. TCRdb used MiXCR to reprocess the 5' RACE reads, holding one entry per CDR3 protein. The table lists roughly 500,000 distinct CDR3 sequences, roughly a quarter of them singletons. The sequenced sample consisted of blood. This sequence was found in a woman aged 65 to 85 in good health. The chain uses TRBV29-1 and TRBJ1-1; D perhaps matches TRBD1 (6 bases). The CDR3 is CSVDPLRGAFF. For the CDR3, the DNA is TGCAGCGTTGACCCCTTAAGGGGGGCTTTCTTT.